These 21 T cell receptor beta chains were sequenced from one sample in a study of blood T cell repertoires in COVID-19. Sequencing used immunoSEQ multiplex PCR; TCRdb keeps in-frame clones, though not all of them. The table lists approximately 170,000 clones, around 81% of them singletons. Sample: peripheral blood. These receptors were collected from a man in his sixties with active or convalescent COVID-19.

The rearrangement uses TRBV19 and TRBJ2-3; no reliable D call. Looked up from germline, CDR1 is LNHDA and CDR2 is SQIVND (reference sequence). Between the trimmed V and J ends, which lost 4 bases and 2 bases, there was a span of 13 bases. This CDR3 contains 15 residues. CDR3 protein: CASSKARMNTDTQYF. The CDR3 coding sequence is TGTGCCAGTAGTAAGGCCAGGATGAACACAGATACGCAGTATTTT.

This chain connects TRBV3-1 (or the pseudogene TRBV3-2) to TRBJ1-6, with TRBD1 as a possible D gene (5 bases). V lost 1 base and J lost 6, with 7 bases in between. CDR3 length equals 14 residues. CDR1 is LGHDT, CDR2 YNNKEL, per germline (reference sequence). The CDR3 coding sequence is TGTGCCAGCAGCCAAGTGACAGTTAATTCACCCCTCCACTTT. Translating gives CASSQVTVNSPLHF.

This chain links TRBV4-2 with TRBJ1-2, with 7 bases that match TRBD1. The ends lost 1 base at V and 8 bases at J; junction bases unmatched: 4. Germline values: CDR1 LGHNA, CDR2 YNFKEQ. The CDR3 is 13 amino acids. The CDR3 DNA reads as TGTGCCAGCAGCCAAGTTCAGGGGGGAGGCTACACCTTC. This gives the protein CASSQVQGGGYTF.

The chain recombines TRBV29-1 with TRBJ2-1, with a possible D match to TRBD2 (7 bases). The CDR3 loop spans 13 amino acids. V lost 7 bases to trimming and J lost 2 bases, with 12 bases between them. The germline V gene encodes CDR1 SQVTM and CDR2 ANQGSEA. The DNA of the CDR3 is TGCAGCGGGGGGGGGCTCACCTACAATGAGCAGTTCTTC. Encoded protein: CSGGGLTYNEQFF.

CDR3 coding DNA: TGCGCCAGCAGCACAAGCGGGGGGCCACAAGCAGAGCAGTTCTTC. Protein sequence: CASSTSGGPQAEQFF. The V and J genes are TRBV5-1 and TRBJ2-1; 9 bases line up with TRBD2. The germline V gene encodes CDR1 SGHRS and CDR2 YFSETQ. V was clipped by 4 bases and J by 10 bases; unmatched bases: 12. The CDR3 contains 15 residues.

This clone is a singleton in its sample. The chain combines TRBV5-1 with TRBJ1-2; D is unclear. V lost 5 bases and J lost 4, with 12 bases in between. The CDR3 totals 13 residues. CDR1 is SGHRS and CDR2 is YFSETQ in the germline V gene. The CDR3 is CASRTTAGYGYTF. CDR3 DNA sequence: TGCGCCAGCAGAACGACGGCAGGCTATGGCTACACCTTC.

This sequence joins TRBV29-1 and TRBJ2-2; unclear D gene. This CDR3 region has 13 residues. Germline V lookup: CDR1 SQVTM, CDR2 ANQGSEA. V was cut by 3 bases and J by 0 bases, with 5 bases left in between. The CDR3 loop is CSVDPSNTGELFF. CDR3 sequence (DNA): TGCAGCGTTGATCCCTCGAACACCGGGGAGCTGTTTTTT.

V and J are TRBV5-1 and TRBJ1-2; D not resolved. V was cut by 4 bases and J by 3 bases, with 13 bases left in between. The CDR3 is 14 residues long. The germline gives CDR1 SGHRS, CDR2 YFSETQ. Here the CDR3 reads CASSPGQRDYGYTF. CDR3 nucleotides: TGCGCCAGCAGCCCTGGGCAGCGGGACTATGGCTACACCTTC. Variable domain in full (rest from reference TRBV5-1 and TRBJ1-2): KAGVTQTPRYLIKTRGQQVTLSCSPISGHRSVSWYQQTPGQGLQFLFEYFSETQRNKGNFPGRFSGRQFSNSRSEMNVSTLELGDSALYLCASSPGQRDYGYTFGSGTRLTVV.

This clone came up once. The chain couples TRBV7-3 to TRBJ1-1; D call uncertain. Between the trimmed V and J ends, which lost 2 bases and 3 bases, there was a span of 10 bases. The CDR3 runs 14 residues. The germline CDR1 and CDR2 sequences are SGHTA and FQGTGA. As DNA, the CDR3 is TGTGCCAGCAGCTTATTCTCCCCCGACACTGAAGCTTTCTTT. Protein product: CASSLFSPDTEAFF.

The CDR3 DNA is TGTGCCAGTCACATAGCCAAAAACATTCAGTACTTC. Amino acids: CASHIAKNIQYF. This chain connects TRBV19 to TRBJ2-4; no clear D gene. The CDR3 has 12 residues. V was cut by 8 bases and J by 0 bases, with 5 bases left in between. CDR1 is LNHDA and CDR2 is SQIVND in the germline V gene (reference sequence).

The chain employs TRBV19 and TRBJ1-5; D ambiguous. The ends were cut back, 1 base at V and 0 bases at J, with 7 bases in the middle. Germline values: CDR1 LNHDA, CDR2 SQIVND (reference sequence). This CDR3 is 15 amino acids long. The DNA of the CDR3 is TGTGCCAGTAGTATAGGGGCAGGTAGCAATCAGCCCCAGCATTTT. Translated, it gives CASSIGAGSNQPQHF.

J is TRBJ1-3 and V is TRBV28, with D possibly being TRBD1 (6 bases). Germline V CDR1 and CDR2: MDHEN, SYDVKM. Between the trimmed V and J ends, which lost 6 bases and 2 bases, there was a span of 11 bases. CDR3 length: 14 residues. The CDR3 region has the DNA TGTGCCAGCAGCCAAGGGGGAACTGGAAACACCATATATTTT. It is translated as CASSQGGTGNTIYF.

The chain joins TRBV7-2 to TRBJ1-6; TRBD1 matches 9 bases. This CDR3 comprises 16 residues. Per the germline V gene, CDR1 is SGHTA and CDR2 is FQGNSA. The junction had 6 bases not matched to a gene; V was cut back by 5 bases and J by 4 bases. CDR3 sequence: CASSDRDRAYNSPLHF. CDR3 bases: TGTGCCAGCAGCGACCGGGACAGGGCTTATAATTCACCCCTCCACTTT.

V gene TRBV21-1 combines with J gene TRBJ1-1; the table's D call, TRBD1, was not checked against the DNA. TRBV21-1 is marked as a pseudogene. CDR3 length: 17 amino acids. In DNA, the CDR3 is TGTGCCAGCAGCAATAAGGAGACAGGGGTAAGTGGTGCTGAAGCTTTCTTT. It codes for CASSNKETGVSGAEAFF.

This clone was found a few times. V usage is TRBV3-1 (or the pseudogene TRBV3-2) and J usage is TRBJ2-2; the D is unclear. Germline V lookup: CDR1 LGHDT, CDR2 YNNKEL (reference sequence). The length of the CDR3 is 13 residues. Deletions cut 8 bases from V and 3 bases from J, with 10 bases between. The CDR3 DNA is TGTGCCAGCGCCCAAGGAGACACCGGGGAGCTGTTTTTT. Translated: CASAQGDTGELFF.

The V gene is TRBV14, the J gene TRBJ1-1; no reliable D call. The CDR3 spans 12 residues. Germline V CDR1 and CDR2: SGHDN, FVKESK. Trimming pared 6 bases from V and 10 bases from J, leaving 15 bases between. The CDR3 region is CASSPSGRGAFF. The DNA of the CDR3 is TGTGCCAGCAGTCCTAGCGGGAGAGGAGCTTTCTTT. The entire variable domain, with the rest obtained from reference TRBV14 and TRBJ1-1, is as follows: EAGVTQFPSHSVIEKGQTVTLRCDPISGHDNLYWYRRVMGKEIKFLLHFVKESKQDESGMPNNRFLAERTGGTYSTLKVQPAELEDSGVYFCASSPSGRGAFFGQGTRLTVV.

This clone was counted once. The chain recombines TRBV24-1 with TRBJ2-5, with 10 bases identical to TRBD1. Germline-derived CDR1 and CDR2 are KGHDR and SFDVKD. The J segment lost 2 bases and the V segment lost 4 bases, leaving 9 bases of the junction unmatched. CDR3 size: 17 residues. The CDR3, as DNA: TGTGCCACCAGTGACTTAACCGGGACAGGGGCTCAAGAGACCCAGTACTTC. This gives the protein CATSDLTGTGAQETQYF.

As concerns this clone: Other nucleotide sequences in the sample specify the same CDR3. The J gene is TRBJ1-5, the V gene TRBV24-1; 7 nucleotides align to TRBD1. After removal of 3 bases from V and 4 bases from J, the junction contained 2 bases not matched to a gene. CDR3 length: 14 amino acids. CDR1 and CDR2 (germline): KGHDR, SFDVKD. The CDR3 reads CATSDRQGNQPQHF. CDR3 coding DNA: TGTGCCACCAGTGATAGACAGGGAAATCAGCCCCAGCATTTT.

This clone was picked up a small number of times. This rearrangement joins TRBV14 to TRBJ1-2; 8 positions agree with TRBD1. CDR1 SGHDN and CDR2 FVKESK come from the germline V gene. This CDR3 region has 14 residues. V gave up 4 bases and J gave up 8 bases; unmatched junction bases: 9. The CDR3 DNA is TGTGCCAGCAGCCGGACAGGGTACCCCCTCGGCTACACCTTC. This encodes CASSRTGYPLGYTF.

The V call is TRBV25-1, the J call TRBJ1-1; tentative D call: TRBD1 (5 bases). V dropped 5 bases and J dropped 0 bases, with 13 bases sitting between them. The V gene's germline CDR1 is MGHDK and CDR2 SYGVNS. This CDR3 comprises 15 residues. CDR3 coding DNA: TGTGCCAGCAGTCGGCTTGGGGGGGTGAACACTGAAGCTTTCTTT. Translation gives CASSRLGGVNTEAFF.

As DNA, the CDR3 is TGCGCCAGCAGCTTGGCAGGCTCTGGGGCCAACGTCCTGACTTTC. This gives the protein CASSLAGSGANVLTF. The chain employs TRBV5-1 and TRBJ2-6; D gene uncertain. The CDR3 loop spans 15 amino acids. Germline loops: CDR1 SGHRS, CDR2 YFSETQ. The V end was cut by 0 bases, the J end by 0 bases, with 4 bases between.